This T cell receptor beta chain came from a study of blood T cell repertoires in COVID-19. Study-level background: Samples of COVID-19 (acute and convalescent) were obtained from the United States, Italy and Spain. PBMCs, B-cell-depleted T cells, or T cells provided the cDNA or gDNA that made up the material.

How the authors handled the data: Amplification from reference gene primers served as the basis for estimated nucleated cell counts. Using immunoSEQ multiplex PCR, the repertoire was profiled, and TCRdb retains in-frame clones only, with some absent. That table furnishes V, J and clone size, whereas the DNA furnished D and trimming. The profile shows roughly 220,000 clones, about nine tenths of them singletons. Trimming shortened V by 10 bases and J by 0 bases, and 18 bases separated the two germline ends. This CDR3 region has 15 residues. From germline, CDR1 is LNHDA and CDR2 SQIVND (reference sequence).

This chain connects TRBV19 to TRBJ1-1, with a weak D call TRBD1 (5 bases). Sample: peripheral blood. This TCR was sampled from an elderly man with acute or convalescent COVID-19. The DNA of the CDR3 is TGTGCCACCATACGGGACTCATTATTGAACACTGAAGCTTTCTTT. It yields the protein CATIRDSLLNTEAFF.